What follows describes a single T cell receptor beta chain. This record belongs to a study of blood T cell repertoires in COVID-19. For the study at large: From the United States, Italy and Spain came samples of acute and convalescent COVID-19.

Looked up from germline, CDR1 is SNHLY and CDR2 is FYNNEI. The CDR3 totals 14 residues. V gave up 6 bases and J gave up 0 bases, with 9 bases separating them. This table comes from immunoSEQ multiplex PCR, and its TCRdb copy is limited to in-frame clones, with some not included. The repertoire holds hundreds of thousands of clones, with 85% to 90% as singletons. This chain uses TRBV2 with TRBJ1-5; no clear D gene. Sequenced material: peripheral blood. This TCR derives from a woman between 18 and 29 years old with acute or convalescent COVID-19. CDR3 sequence (DNA): TGTGCCAGCAGCGATGAGATTAGCAATCAGCCCCAGCATTTT. Its translation: CASSDEISNQPQHF.